The next 7 T cell receptor beta chains were all read from a single sample in a study of cytomegalovirus exposure and HLA in healthy donors. The PCR used 60 Vbeta and 13 Jbeta primers. Profiling relied on immunoSEQ multiplex PCR, and the TCRdb table lists in-frame clones only, not all of them. Of under 200,000 clones listed, around 82% are singletons. The material sequenced was PBMCs. The receptors shown here come from a man aged 55 to 69 in good health and CMV-seronegative.

The V call is TRBV4-2, the J call TRBJ1-1; 7 bases match TRBD1. The germline V gene has CDR1 LGHNA and CDR2 YNFKEQ. The V gene end was trimmed by 2 bases and the J gene end by 7 bases; junction bases not matched to a gene: 7. This CDR3 is built from 14 residues. CDR3 coding DNA: TGTGCCAGCAGCCAAACGGACAGGTTAGTTGAAGCTTTCTTT. It specifies CASSQTDRLVEAFF.

CDR3 nucleotide sequence: TGTGCCAGCAGTTTACTTGGGCTAGCGGGGGACCAAGAGACCCAGTACTTC. This gives the protein CASSLLGLAGDQETQYF. The chain employs TRBV27 and TRBJ2-5, with TRBD2 identical over 10 bases. After removal of 2 bases from V and 0 bases from J, the junction contained 6 bases not matched to a gene. The CDR3 sequence is 17 residues long. The germline CDR1 and CDR2 sequences are MNHEY and SMNVEV (reference sequence).

The rearrangement joins TRBV7-7 to TRBJ2-1, with a weak D call TRBD2 (5 bases). The CDR3 is 15 residues long. Germline V gene lookup returns CDR1 SSHAT and CDR2 FNYEAQ (reference sequence). The ends were cut back, 2 bases at V and 8 bases at J, with 16 bases in the middle. The CDR3 DNA sequence: TGTGCCAGCAGCTTACTTGGAGGCAACACGGATGAGCAGTTCTTC. Translating it yields CASSLLGGNTDEQFF.

The chain links TRBV27 to TRBJ2-3; TRBD2 aligns across 15 bases. The germline V gene encodes CDR1 MNHEY and CDR2 SMNVEV (reference sequence). Losses at the gene ends were 5 bases for V and 2 bases for J; bases not matched to a gene: 8. The CDR3 spans 18 residues. CDR3 bases: TGTGCCAGCAGTCTAGGACTAGCGGGGGGGCCGGTCACAGATACGCAGTATTTT. Protein sequence: CASSLGLAGGPVTDTQYF.

The gene calls are TRBV6-8 and TRBJ2-4; tentatively, D is TRBD2 (6 bases). The germline gives CDR1 MNHGY, CDR2 SAAAGT. The ends were cut back, 5 bases at V and 0 bases at J, with 14 bases in the middle. This CDR3 is built from 16 residues. Written as DNA, the CDR3 is TGTGCCAGCAGTCAATGGGGGGACCAAGCCAAAAACATTCAGTACTTC. It codes for CASSQWGDQAKNIQYF.

The V and J genes are TRBV2 and TRBJ1-1; 11 bases fit TRBD1. There are 15 residues in the CDR3. V shed 7 bases and J 5 bases; nucleotides not matched to a gene: 9. Germline CDR1 reads SNHLY; CDR2 reads FYNNEI. CDR3 sequence (DNA): TGTGCCAGCAACTCCCCGGACAGGGGGCATACTGAAGCTTTCTTT. Its protein product is CASNSPDRGHTEAFF.

As to this clone: The same CDR3 arises from other DNA sequences in this sample as well. The chain carries TRBV11-2 and TRBJ1-2; D is possibly TRBD1 (5 bases). V lost 5 bases to trimming and J lost 4 bases, with 11 bases between them. The CDR3 is 13 residues long. Germline V CDR1 and CDR2: SGHAT, FQNNGV. CDR3 in amino acids: CASSLGHLYGYTF. In DNA, the CDR3 is TGTGCCAGCAGCCTAGGACACCTCTATGGCTACACCTTC.